The 9 T cell receptor beta chains in this list originate from one sample, sequenced in a study of T cell responses to AZD1222 COVID-19 vaccine. The method was immunoSEQ multiplex PCR; TCRdb's version includes in-frame clones alone and lacks a portion of them. The sample has about 130,000 clones; roughly 93% are singletons. Sequenced here: peripheral blood, sampled on day 0 of AZD1222 vaccination. Every receptor here comes from an adult in good health.

This chain joins TRBV19 and TRBJ2-7, with 7 bases fitting TRBD1. V lost 3 bases, J lost 2 bases, and 4 bases stayed unmatched. Germline loops: CDR1 LNHDA, CDR2 SQIVND (reference sequence). This CDR3 is built from 14 residues. Here the CDR3 reads CASSMGTATYEQYF. The DNA for the CDR3 is TGTGCCAGTAGTATGGGGACAGCAACCTACGAGCAGTACTTC.

The chain combines TRBV19 with TRBJ1-3, with D possibly matching TRBD1 (5 bases). V was shortened by 2 bases and J by 2 bases, with 7 bases between the two germline ends. Germline V lookup: CDR1 LNHDA, CDR2 SQIVND (reference sequence). CDR3 length: 14 residues. The CDR3 coding sequence is TGTGCCAGTAGTATACCGGGGGCTGGAAACACCATATATTTT. Translated, it gives CASSIPGAGNTIYF.

This clone has just one count. CDR3 nucleotides: TGTGCCAGCAGCGTCGGGGGCACAGATACGCAGTATTTT. As protein: CASSVGGTDTQYF. The genes are TRBV3-1 (or the pseudogene TRBV3-2) and TRBJ2-3; weak D call: TRBD2 (5 bases). From germline, CDR1 is LGHDT and CDR2 YNNKEL (reference sequence). V was trimmed by 5 bases and J by 1 base, leaving 7 bases between them. This CDR3 spans 13 amino acids.

The rearrangement joins TRBV15 to TRBJ1-6; D remains ambiguous. The ends were cut back, 3 bases at V and 7 bases at J, with 13 bases in the middle. CDR1 is LNHNV, CDR2 YYDKDF, per germline (reference sequence). CDR3 size: 15 residues. The CDR3 region has the DNA TGTGCCACCAGCAGTATATGGGCGATAAATTCACCCCTCCACTTT. This gives the protein CATSSIWAINSPLHF.

The genes are TRBV6-1 and TRBJ1-4; 10 nucleotides match TRBD1. Trimming removed 2 bases from V and 4 bases from J; junction bases left unmatched: 1. This CDR3 region has 15 residues. Germline V gene data show CDR1 as MNHNS and CDR2 as SASEGT. In DNA, the CDR3 is TGTGCCAGCAGTGAACGGACAGGGGGTAATGAAAAACTGTTTTTT. Translated, it gives CASSERTGGNEKLFF.

This chain links TRBV6-2 or TRBV6-3 with TRBJ2-1; 13 bases align to TRBD2. Germline V lookup: CDR1 MNHEY, CDR2 SVGEGT. J lost 3 bases, V lost 5 bases, and 7 bases had no gene match. The CDR3 extends over 17 amino acids. CDR3 coding DNA: TGTGCCAGCAGTCGGACTAGCGGGAGTGTCTTCTACAATGAGCAGTTCTTC. Its protein is CASSRTSGSVFYNEQFF.

This clone appeared once. The rearrangement joins TRBV3-1 (or the pseudogene TRBV3-2) to TRBJ2-5; TRBD2 agrees at 12 bases. The CDR3 totals 19 residues. The germline V gene has CDR1 LGHDT and CDR2 YNNKEL (reference sequence). Losses at the gene ends were 0 bases for V and 4 bases for J; bases not matched to a gene: 12. Here the CDR3 reads CASSQEAELAGGPGETQYF. CDR3 nucleotides: TGTGCCAGCAGCCAAGAAGCGGAGCTAGCGGGAGGGCCTGGAGAGACCCAGTACTTC.

The gene calls are TRBV9 and TRBJ2-2; D is possibly TRBD1 (7 bases). This CDR3 is 15 amino acids long. Germline values: CDR1 SGDLS, CDR2 YYNGEE. The ends were cut back, 3 bases at V and 4 bases at J, with 13 bases in the middle. CDR3 nucleotide sequence: TGTGCCAGCAGCGGCGGGACAGTTCTCACCGGGGAGCTGTTTTTT. It yields the protein CASSGGTVLTGELFF. The complete variable domain, with remaining parts taken from reference TRBV9 and TRBJ2-2, reads DSGVTQTPKHLITATGQRVTLRCSPRSGDLSVYWYQQSLDQGLQFLIQYYNGEERAKGNILERFSAQQFPDLHSELNLSSLELGDSALYFCASSGGTVLTGELFFGEGSRLTVL.

This chain uses TRBV6-6 with TRBJ1-1; D is unclear. The V gene lost 5 bases and the J gene lost 5 bases, with 21 bases spanning the gap. Germline V gene sequence: CDR1 MNHNY, CDR2 SVGAGI (reference sequence). This CDR3 has 16 residues. The CDR3 DNA sequence: TGTGCCAGCAGTGCCGGCACAGAGGGCTCGGGGACTGAAGCTTTCTTT. Translated, it gives CASSAGTEGSGTEAFF.